Listed here is a single TCR beta chain. This entry comes from a study of blood T cell repertoires in COVID-19. Clones were sequenced by immunoSEQ multiplex PCR, and TCRdb holds only the in-frame ones, with some missing. The sample carries hundreds of thousands of clones, roughly 87% recorded once. The CDR3 consists of 14 residues. The germline CDR1 and CDR2 sequences are WSHSY and SAAADI. V was clipped by 6 bases and J by 3 bases; unmatched bases: 7. This TCR was sampled from a man between 18 and 35 years old with active or convalescent COVID-19. The sample was peripheral blood. The chain couples TRBV10-2 to TRBJ2-7; 8 nucleotides line up with TRBD2. CDR3 residues: CASRSGRANYEQYF. Here the CDR3 DNA reads TGCGCCAGCAGATCCGGGAGGGCCAACTACGAGCAGTACTTC.